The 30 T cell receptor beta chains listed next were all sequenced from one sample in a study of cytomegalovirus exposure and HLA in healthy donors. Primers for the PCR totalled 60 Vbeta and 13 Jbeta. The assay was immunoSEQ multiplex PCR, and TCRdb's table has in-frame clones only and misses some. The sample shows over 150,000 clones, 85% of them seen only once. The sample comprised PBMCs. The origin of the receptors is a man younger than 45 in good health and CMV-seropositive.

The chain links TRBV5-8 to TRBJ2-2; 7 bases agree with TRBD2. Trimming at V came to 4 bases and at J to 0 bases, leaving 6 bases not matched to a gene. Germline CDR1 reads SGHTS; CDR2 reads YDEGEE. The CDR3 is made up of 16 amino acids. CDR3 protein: CASSLNRGANTGELFF. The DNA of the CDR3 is TGTGCCAGCAGCCTTAACCGGGGGGCGAACACCGGGGAGCTGTTTTTT.

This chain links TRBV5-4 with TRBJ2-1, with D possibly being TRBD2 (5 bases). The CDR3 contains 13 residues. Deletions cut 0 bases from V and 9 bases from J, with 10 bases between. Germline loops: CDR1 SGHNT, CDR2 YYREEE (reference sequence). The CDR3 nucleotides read TGTGCCAGCAGCTTGGCTAGACGGGGTGAGCAGTTCTTC. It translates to CASSLARRGEQFF. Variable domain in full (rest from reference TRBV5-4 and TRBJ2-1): ETGVTQSPTHLIKTRGQQVTLRCSSQSGHNTVSWYQQALGQGPQFIFQYYREEENGRGNFPPRFSGLQFPNYSSELNVNALELDDSALYLCASSLARRGEQFFGPGTRLTVL.

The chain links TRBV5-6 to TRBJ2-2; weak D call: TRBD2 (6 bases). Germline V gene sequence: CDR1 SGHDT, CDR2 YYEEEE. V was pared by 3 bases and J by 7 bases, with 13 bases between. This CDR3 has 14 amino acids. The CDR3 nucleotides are TGTGCCAGCAGCTCCCCTGGGGGGATCGGGGAGCTGTTTTTT. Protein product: CASSSPGGIGELFF.

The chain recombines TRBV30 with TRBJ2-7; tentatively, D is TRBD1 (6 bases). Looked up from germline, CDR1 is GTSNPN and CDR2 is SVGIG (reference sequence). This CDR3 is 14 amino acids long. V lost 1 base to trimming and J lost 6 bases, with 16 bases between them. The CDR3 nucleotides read TGTGCCTGGAGTGAAGGGGGAAGGGGGTTCGAGCAGTACTTC. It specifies CAWSEGGRGFEQYF. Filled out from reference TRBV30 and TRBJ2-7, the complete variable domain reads SQTIHQWPATLVQPVGSPLSLECTVEGTSNPNLYWYRQAAGRGLQLLFYSVGIGQISSEVPQNLSASRPQDRQFILSSKKLLLSDSGFYLCAWSEGGRGFEQYFGPGTRLTVT.

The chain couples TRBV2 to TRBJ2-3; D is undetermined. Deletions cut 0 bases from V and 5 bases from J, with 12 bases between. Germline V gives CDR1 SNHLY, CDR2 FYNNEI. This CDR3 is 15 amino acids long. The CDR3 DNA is TGTGCCAGCAGTGAAGCGGGTCCACCGGGAGATACGCAGTATTTT. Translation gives CASSEAGPPGDTQYF.

The chain's CDR3 is CASSAIANYNEQFF. CDR3 coding DNA: TGTGCCAGTAGTGCAATAGCGAATTACAATGAGCAGTTCTTC. V usage is TRBV19 and J usage is TRBJ2-1, with D maybe TRBD2 (5 bases). Germline V gene sequence: CDR1 LNHDA, CDR2 SQIVND (reference sequence). Trimming took off 5 bases at V and 4 bases at J, with 12 bases between the two ends. The CDR3 is made up of 14 amino acids.

In DNA, the CDR3 is TGCGCCAGCAGCTTAACCAGGACAGAAAGTGCCGGGGAGCTGTTTTTT. Its protein is CASSLTRTESAGELFF. The chain couples TRBV5-1 to TRBJ2-2; D might be TRBD1 (6 bases). Trimming removed 2 bases at V and 6 bases at J, with 17 bases between. The CDR3 sequence is 16 residues long. Germline V gene lookup returns CDR1 SGHRS and CDR2 YFSETQ.

The CDR3 here is CASSPPGQGGTGELFF. CDR3 sequence (DNA): TGTGCCAGCTCACCACCCGGACAGGGTGGCACCGGGGAGCTGTTTTTT. The chain recombines TRBV18 with TRBJ2-2; 8 bases line up with TRBD1. The CDR3 covers 16 residues. The trim removed 0 bases at V and 4 bases at J, leaving 4 bases unmatched. Germline CDR1 KGHSH, CDR2 LQKENI. The whole variable domain, remainder taken from reference TRBV18 and TRBJ2-2, is NAGVMQNPRHLVRRRGQEARLRCSPMKGHSHVYWYRQLPEEGLKFMVYLQKENIIDESGMPKERFSAEFPKEGPSILRIQQVVRGDSAAYFCASSPPGQGGTGELFFGEGSRLTVL.

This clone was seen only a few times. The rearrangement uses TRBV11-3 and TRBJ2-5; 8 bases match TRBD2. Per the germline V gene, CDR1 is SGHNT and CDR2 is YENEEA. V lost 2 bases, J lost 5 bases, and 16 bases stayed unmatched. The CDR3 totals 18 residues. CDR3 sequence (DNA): TGTGCCAGCAGCTTAAGTGGGGCGGTAGCGGGACCTTGGGAGACCCAGTACTTC. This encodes CASSLSGAVAGPWETQYF.

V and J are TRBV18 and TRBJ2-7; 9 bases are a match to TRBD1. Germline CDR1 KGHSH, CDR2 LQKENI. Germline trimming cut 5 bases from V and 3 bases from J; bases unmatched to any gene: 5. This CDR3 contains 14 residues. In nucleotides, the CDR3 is TGTGCCAGCTCAACCGGGACAGGGCTCTACGAGCAGTACTTC. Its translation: CASSTGTGLYEQYF.

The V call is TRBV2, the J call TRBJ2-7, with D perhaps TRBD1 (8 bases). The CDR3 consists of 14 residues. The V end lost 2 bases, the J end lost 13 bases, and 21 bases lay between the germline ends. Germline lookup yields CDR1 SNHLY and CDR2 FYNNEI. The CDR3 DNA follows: TGTGCCAGCAGTGAAACAGGGGGGGTATTCTTGCCTTACTTC. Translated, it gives CASSETGGVFLPYF. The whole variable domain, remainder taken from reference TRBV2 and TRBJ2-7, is EPEVTQTPSHQVTQMGQEVILRCVPISNHLYFYWYRQILGQKVEFLVSFYNNEISEKSEIFDDQFSVERPDGSNFTLKIRSTKLEDSAMYFCASSETGGVFLPYFGPGTRLTVT.

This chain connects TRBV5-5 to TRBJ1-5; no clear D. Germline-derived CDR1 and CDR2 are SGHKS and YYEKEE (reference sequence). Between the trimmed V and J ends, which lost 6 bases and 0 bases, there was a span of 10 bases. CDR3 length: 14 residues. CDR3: CASTETASNQPQHF. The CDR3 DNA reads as TGTGCCAGCACTGAGACTGCTAGCAATCAGCCCCAGCATTTT.

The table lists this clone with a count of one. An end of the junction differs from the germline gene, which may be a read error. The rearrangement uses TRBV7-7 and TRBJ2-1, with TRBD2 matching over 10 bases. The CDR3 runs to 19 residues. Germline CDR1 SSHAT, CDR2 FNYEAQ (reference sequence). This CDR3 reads CASSLVTSGPLSSYNEQFF. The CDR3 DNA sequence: TGTGCTAGCAGCTTAGTGACTAGCGGGCCCCTTAGCTCCTACAATGAGCAGTTCTTC.

The CDR3 protein is CASSPLTGTSGDTQYF. The CDR3 DNA sequence: TGTGCCAGCAGCCCCCTAACCGGGACTAGCGGGGATACGCAGTATTTT. The chain recombines TRBV5-4 with TRBJ2-3; 12 bases match TRBD2. Trimming removed 4 bases from V and 6 bases from J; junction bases left unmatched: 9. CDR3 length: 16 amino acids. Germline-derived CDR1 and CDR2 are SGHNT and YYREEE (reference sequence).

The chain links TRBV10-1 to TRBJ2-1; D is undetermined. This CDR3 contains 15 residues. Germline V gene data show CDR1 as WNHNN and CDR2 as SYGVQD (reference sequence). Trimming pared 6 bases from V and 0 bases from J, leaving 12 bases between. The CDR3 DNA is TGCGCCAGCAGCCTCGCACAAAGCTCCTACAATGAGCAGTTCTTC. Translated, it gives CASSLAQSSYNEQFF.

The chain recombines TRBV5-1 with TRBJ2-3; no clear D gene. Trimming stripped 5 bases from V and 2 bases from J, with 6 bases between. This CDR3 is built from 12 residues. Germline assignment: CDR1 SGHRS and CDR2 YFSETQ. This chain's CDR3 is CASSLNTDTQYF. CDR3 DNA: TGCGCCAGCAGTCTAAACACAGATACGCAGTATTTT.

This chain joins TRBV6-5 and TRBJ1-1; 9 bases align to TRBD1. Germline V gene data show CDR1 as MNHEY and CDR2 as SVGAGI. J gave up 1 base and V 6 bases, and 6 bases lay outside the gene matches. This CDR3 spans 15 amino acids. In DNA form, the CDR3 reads TGTGCCAGCAGCGGGGACAGGGCGACGAACACTGAAGCTTTCTTT. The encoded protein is CASSGDRATNTEAFF.

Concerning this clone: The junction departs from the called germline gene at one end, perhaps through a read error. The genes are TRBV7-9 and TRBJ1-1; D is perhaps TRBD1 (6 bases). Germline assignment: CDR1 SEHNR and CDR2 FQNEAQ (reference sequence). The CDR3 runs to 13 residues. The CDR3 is CSSSWTAFTEAFF. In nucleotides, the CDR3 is TGTTCCAGCAGCTGGACAGCGTTCACTGAAGCTTTCTTT.

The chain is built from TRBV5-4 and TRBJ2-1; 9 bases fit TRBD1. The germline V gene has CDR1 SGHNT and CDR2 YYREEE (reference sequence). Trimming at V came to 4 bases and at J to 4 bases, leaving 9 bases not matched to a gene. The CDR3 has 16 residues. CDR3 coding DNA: TGTGCCAGCAGCGGAACCAACAGGGGGCCGTACAATGAGCAGTTCTTC. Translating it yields CASSGTNRGPYNEQFF.

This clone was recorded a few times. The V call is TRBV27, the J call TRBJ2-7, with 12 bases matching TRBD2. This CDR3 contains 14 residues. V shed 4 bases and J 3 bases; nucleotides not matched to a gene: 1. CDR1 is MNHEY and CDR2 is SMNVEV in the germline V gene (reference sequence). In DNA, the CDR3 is TGTGCCAGCAGTTCGACTAGCGGGAGCTACGAGCAGTACGTC. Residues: CASSSTSGSYEQYV.

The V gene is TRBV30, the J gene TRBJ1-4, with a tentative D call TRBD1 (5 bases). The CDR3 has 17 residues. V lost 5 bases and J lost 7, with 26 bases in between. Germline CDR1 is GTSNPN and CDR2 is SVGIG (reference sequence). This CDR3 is CAWAKPLGGAGTEKLFF. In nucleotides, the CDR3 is TGTGCCTGGGCAAAACCTCTCGGCGGGGCAGGAACTGAAAAACTGTTTTTT. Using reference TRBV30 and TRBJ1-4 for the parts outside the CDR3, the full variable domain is SQTIHQWPATLVQPVGSPLSLECTVEGTSNPNLYWYRQAAGRGLQLLFYSVGIGQISSEVPQNLSASRPQDRQFILSSKKLLLSDSGFYLCAWAKPLGGAGTEKLFFGSGTQLSVL.

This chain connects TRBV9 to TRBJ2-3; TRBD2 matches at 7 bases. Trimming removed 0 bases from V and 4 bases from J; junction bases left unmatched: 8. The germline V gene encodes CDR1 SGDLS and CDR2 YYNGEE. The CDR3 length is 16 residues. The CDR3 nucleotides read TGTGCCAGCAGCGTAGGGGGAGGGAGGAAGGCAGATACGCAGTATTTT. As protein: CASSVGGGRKADTQYF. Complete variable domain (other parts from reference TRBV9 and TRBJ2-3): DSGVTQTPKHLITATGQRVTLRCSPRSGDLSVYWYQQSLDQGLQFLIQYYNGEERAKGNILERFSAQQFPDLHSELNLSSLELGDSALYFCASSVGGGRKADTQYFGPGTRLTVL.

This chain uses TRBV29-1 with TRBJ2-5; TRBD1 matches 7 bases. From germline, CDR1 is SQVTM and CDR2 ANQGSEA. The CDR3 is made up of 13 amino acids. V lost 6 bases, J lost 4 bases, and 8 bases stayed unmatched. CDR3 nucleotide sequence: TGCAGCGTCCAACAGGGGATTCGAGAGACCCAGTACTTC. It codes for CSVQQGIRETQYF. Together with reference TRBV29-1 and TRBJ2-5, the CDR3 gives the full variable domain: SAVISQKPSRDICQRGTSLTIQCQVDSQVTMMFWYRQQPGQSLTLIATANQGSEATYESGFVIDKFPISRPNLTFSTLTVSNMSPEDSSIYLCSVQQGIRETQYFGPGTRLLVL.

CDR3 protein: CASNNYNEQFF. In DNA, the CDR3 is TGTGCCAGCAACAACTACAATGAGCAGTTCTTC. The chain couples TRBV6-1 to TRBJ2-1; D is unclear. CDR3 length equals 11 residues. Per the germline V gene, CDR1 is MNHNS and CDR2 is SASEGT. Trimming removed 7 bases at V and 3 bases at J, with 4 bases between.

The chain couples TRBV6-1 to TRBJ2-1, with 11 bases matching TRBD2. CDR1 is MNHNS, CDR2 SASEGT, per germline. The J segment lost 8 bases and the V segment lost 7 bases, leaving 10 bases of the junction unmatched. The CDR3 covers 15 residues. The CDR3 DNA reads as TGTGCCAGCACCCCAAGGAAGGGACTAGCGGATGAGCAGTTCTTC. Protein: CASTPRKGLADEQFF.

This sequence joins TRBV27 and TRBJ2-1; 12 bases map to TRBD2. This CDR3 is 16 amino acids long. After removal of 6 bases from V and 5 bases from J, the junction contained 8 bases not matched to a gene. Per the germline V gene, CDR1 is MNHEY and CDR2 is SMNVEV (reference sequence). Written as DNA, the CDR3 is TGTGCCAGCAGGCGGACCTCTAGCGGGGGGGACAATGAGCAGTTCTTC. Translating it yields CASRRTSSGGDNEQFF.

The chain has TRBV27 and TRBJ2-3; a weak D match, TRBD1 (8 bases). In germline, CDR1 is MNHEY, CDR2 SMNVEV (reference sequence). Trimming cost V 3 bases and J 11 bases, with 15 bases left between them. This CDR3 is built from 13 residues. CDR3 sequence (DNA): TGTGCCAGCAGTTTTGCATACAGGGGGGGGCAGTATTTT. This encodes CASSFAYRGGQYF.

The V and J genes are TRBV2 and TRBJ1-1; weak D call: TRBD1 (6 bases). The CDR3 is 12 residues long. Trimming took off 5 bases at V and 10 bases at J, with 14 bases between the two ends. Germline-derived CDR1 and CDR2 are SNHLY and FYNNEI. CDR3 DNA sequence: TGTGCCAGCAGTACCACAGGGTTCAGAGCTTTCTTT. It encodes CASSTTGFRAFF.

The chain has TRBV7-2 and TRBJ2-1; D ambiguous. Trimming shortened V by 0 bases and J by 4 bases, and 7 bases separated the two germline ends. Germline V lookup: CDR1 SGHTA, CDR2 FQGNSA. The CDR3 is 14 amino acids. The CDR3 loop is CASSLAIQYNEQFF. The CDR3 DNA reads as TGTGCCAGCAGCTTAGCGATACAATACAATGAGCAGTTCTTC.

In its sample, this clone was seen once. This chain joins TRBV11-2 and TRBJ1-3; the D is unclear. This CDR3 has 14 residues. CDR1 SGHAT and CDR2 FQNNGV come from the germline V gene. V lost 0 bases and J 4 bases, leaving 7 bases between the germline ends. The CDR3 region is CASSLERAGNTIYF. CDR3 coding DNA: TGTGCCAGCAGCTTAGAGCGGGCGGGAAACACCATATATTTT.